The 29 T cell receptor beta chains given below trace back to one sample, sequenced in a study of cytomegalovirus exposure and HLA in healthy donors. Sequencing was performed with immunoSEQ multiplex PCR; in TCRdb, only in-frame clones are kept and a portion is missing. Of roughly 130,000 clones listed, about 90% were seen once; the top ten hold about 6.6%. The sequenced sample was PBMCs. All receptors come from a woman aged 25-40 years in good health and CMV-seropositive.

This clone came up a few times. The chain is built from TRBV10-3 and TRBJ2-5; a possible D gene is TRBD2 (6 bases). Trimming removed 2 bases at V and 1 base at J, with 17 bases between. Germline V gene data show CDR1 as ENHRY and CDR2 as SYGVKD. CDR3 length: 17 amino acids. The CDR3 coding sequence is TGTGCCATCAGTGAGAACCCTCCCGGGGGACCCCAAGAGACCCAGTACTTC. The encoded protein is CAISENPPGGPQETQYF.

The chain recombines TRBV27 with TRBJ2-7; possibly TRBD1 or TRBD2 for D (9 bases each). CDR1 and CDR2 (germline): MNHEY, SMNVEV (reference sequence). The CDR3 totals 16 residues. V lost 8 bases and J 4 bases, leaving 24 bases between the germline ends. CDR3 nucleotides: TGTGCCAGCGGTGGGACAGGGTGGCTAGCGGGATACGAGCAGTACTTC. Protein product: CASGGTGWLAGYEQYF.

CDR3: CASSSQAPSTDTQYF. The DNA for the CDR3 is TGCGCCAGCAGCTCCCAGGCCCCTAGCACAGATACGCAGTATTTT. The genes are TRBV5-1 and TRBJ2-3; D unclear. The CDR3 covers 15 residues. Trimming took off 3 bases at V and 0 bases at J, with 11 bases between the two ends. Per the germline V gene, CDR1 is SGHRS and CDR2 is YFSETQ.

CDR3 protein: CASSPHRDNSPLHF. CDR3 in DNA: TGTGCCAGCTCACCACACAGGGATAATTCACCCCTCCACTTT. V usage is TRBV18 and J usage is TRBJ1-6; a weak D match, TRBD1 (6 bases). Germline V CDR1 and CDR2: KGHSH, LQKENI. Deletions cut 1 base from V and 5 bases from J, with 6 bases between. The CDR3 sequence is 14 residues long.

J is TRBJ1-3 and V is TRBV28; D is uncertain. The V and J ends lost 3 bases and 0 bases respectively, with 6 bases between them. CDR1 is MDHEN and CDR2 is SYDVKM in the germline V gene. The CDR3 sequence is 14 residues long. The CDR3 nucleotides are TGTGCCAGCAGTTTCCGGGTCTCTGGAAACACCATATATTTT. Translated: CASSFRVSGNTIYF. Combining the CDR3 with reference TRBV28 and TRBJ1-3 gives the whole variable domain DVKVTQSSRYLVKRTGEKVFLECVQDMDHENMFWYRQDPGLGLRLIYFSYDVKMKEKGDIPEGYSVSREKKERFSLILESASTNQTSMYLCASSFRVSGNTIYFGEGSWLTVV.

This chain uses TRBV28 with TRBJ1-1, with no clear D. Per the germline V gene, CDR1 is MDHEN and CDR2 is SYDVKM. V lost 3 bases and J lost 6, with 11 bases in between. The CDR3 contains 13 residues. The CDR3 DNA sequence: TGTGCCAGCAGTTTGGAGGGTAGGTCTGAAGCTTTCTTT. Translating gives CASSLEGRSEAFF. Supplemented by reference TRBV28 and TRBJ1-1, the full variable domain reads DVKVTQSSRYLVKRTGEKVFLECVQDMDHENMFWYRQDPGLGLRLIYFSYDVKMKEKGDIPEGYSVSREKKERFSLILESASTNQTSMYLCASSLEGRSEAFFGQGTRLTVV.

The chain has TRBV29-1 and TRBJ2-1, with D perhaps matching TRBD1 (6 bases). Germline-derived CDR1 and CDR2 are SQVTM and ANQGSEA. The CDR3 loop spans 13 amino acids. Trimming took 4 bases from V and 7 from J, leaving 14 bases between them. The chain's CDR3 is CSVGRGSNNEQFF. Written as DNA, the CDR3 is TGCAGCGTTGGAAGGGGGAGTAATAATGAGCAGTTCTTC.

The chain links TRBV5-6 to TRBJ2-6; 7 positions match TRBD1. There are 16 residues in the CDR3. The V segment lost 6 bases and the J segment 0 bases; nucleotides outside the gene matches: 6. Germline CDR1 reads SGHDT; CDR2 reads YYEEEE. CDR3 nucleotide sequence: TGTGCCAGCACCGACCAGGGGGTCTCTGGGGCCAACGTCCTGACTTTC. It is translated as CASTDQGVSGANVLTF.

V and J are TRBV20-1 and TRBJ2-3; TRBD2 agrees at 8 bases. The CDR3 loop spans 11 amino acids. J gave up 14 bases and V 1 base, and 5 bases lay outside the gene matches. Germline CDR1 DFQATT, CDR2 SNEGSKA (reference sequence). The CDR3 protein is CSARGAGAPYF. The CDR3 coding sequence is TGCAGTGCTAGAGGAGCGGGGGCCCCGTATTTT.

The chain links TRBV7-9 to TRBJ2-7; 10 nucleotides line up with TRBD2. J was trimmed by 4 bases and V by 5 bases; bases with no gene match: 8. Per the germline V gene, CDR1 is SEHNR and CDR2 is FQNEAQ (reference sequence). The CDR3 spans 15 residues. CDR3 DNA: TGTGCCAGCAGCCCAGGACTAGCGGAGATATACGAGCAGTACTTC. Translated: CASSPGLAEIYEQYF. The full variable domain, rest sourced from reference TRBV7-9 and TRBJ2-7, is DTGVSQNPRHKITKRGQNVTFRCDPISEHNRLYWYRQTLGQGPEFLTYFQNEAQLEKSRLLSDRFSAERPKGSFSTLEIQRTEQGDSAMYLCASSPGLAEIYEQYFGPGTRLTVT.

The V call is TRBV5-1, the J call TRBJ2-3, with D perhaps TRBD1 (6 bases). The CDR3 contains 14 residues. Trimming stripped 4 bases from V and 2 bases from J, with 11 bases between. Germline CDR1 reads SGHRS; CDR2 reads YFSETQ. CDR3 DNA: TGCGCCAGCAGCCTAGGACAGTCCACAGATACGCAGTATTTT. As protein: CASSLGQSTDTQYF. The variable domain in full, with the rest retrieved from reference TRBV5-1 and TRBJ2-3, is KAGVTQTPRYLIKTRGQQVTLSCSPISGHRSVSWYQQTPGQGLQFLFEYFSETQRNKGNFPGRFSGRQFSNSRSEMNVSTLELGDSALYLCASSLGQSTDTQYFGPGTRLTVL.

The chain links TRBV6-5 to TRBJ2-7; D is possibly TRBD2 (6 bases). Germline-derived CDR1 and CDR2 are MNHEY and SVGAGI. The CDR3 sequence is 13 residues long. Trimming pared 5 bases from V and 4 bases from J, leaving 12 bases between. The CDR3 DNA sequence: TGTGCCAGCAGTAGGAGGGGTCCTTACGAGCAGTACTTC. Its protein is CASSRRGPYEQYF.

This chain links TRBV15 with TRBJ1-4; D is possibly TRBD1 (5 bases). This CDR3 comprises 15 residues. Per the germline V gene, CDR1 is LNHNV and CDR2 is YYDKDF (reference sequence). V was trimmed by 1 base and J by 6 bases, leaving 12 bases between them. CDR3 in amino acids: CATSRVGGMDEKLFF. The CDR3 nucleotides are TGTGCCACCAGCAGAGTCGGGGGGATGGATGAAAAACTGTTTTTT.

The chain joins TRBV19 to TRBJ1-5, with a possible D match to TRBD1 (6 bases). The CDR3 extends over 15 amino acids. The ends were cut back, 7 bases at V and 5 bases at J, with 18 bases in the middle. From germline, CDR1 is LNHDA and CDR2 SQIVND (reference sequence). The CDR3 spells CASTPYEQGYQPQHF. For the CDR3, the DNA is TGTGCCAGTACACCCTACGAACAGGGATATCAGCCCCAGCATTTT.

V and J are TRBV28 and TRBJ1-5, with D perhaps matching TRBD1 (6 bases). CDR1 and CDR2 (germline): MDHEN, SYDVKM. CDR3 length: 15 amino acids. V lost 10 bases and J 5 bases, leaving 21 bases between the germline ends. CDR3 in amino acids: CATKIPGQGYQPQHF. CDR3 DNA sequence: TGTGCCACCAAAATCCCAGGGCAGGGGTATCAGCCCCAGCATTTT.

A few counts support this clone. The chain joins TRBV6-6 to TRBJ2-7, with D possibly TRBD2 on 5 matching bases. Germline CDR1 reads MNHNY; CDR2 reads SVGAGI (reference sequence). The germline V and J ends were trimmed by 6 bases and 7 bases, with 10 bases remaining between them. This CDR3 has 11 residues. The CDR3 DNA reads TGTGCCAGCAGCCGCGGCGGGGAGCAGTACTTC. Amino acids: CASSRGGEQYF.

The CDR3 is CASSDGSVHEQFF. The CDR3 nucleotides read TGTGCCAGCAGTGATGGTTCGGTTCATGAGCAGTTCTTC. This chain joins TRBV6-1 and TRBJ2-1, with D uncertain. Germline-derived CDR1 and CDR2 are MNHNS and SASEGT. The CDR3 length is 13 residues. Between the trimmed V and J ends, which lost 3 bases and 8 bases, there was a span of 11 bases.

The CDR3 DNA reads as TGTGCCACCTCTGCTGGGGACAAGTACGAGCAGTACTTC. It is translated as CATSAGDKYEQYF. This sequence joins TRBV6-6 and TRBJ2-7; tentatively, D is TRBD1 (6 bases). Germline V gives CDR1 MNHNY, CDR2 SVGAGI (reference sequence). The CDR3 runs 13 residues. V was trimmed by 10 bases and J by 4 bases, leaving 17 bases between them.

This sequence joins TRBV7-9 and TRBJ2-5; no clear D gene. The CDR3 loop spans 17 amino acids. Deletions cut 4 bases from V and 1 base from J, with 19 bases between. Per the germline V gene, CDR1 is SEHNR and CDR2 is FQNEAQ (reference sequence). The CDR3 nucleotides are TGTGCCAGCAGCTCCCCTCGACGGCGTGGCGGCCAAGAGACCCAGTACTTC. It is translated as CASSSPRRRGGQETQYF.

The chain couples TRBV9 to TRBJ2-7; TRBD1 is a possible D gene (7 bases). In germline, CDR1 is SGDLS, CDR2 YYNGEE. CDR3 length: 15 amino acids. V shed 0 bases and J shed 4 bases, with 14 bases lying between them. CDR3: CASSVGGAGGYEQYF. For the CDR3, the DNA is TGTGCCAGCAGCGTAGGTGGTGCAGGGGGGTACGAGCAGTACTTC.

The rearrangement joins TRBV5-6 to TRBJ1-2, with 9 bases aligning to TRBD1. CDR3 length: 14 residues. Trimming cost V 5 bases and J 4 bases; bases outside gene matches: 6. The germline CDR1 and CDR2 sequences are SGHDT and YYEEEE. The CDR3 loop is CASRIQGATYGYTF. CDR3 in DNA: TGTGCCAGCAGGATACAGGGGGCGACCTATGGCTACACCTTC.

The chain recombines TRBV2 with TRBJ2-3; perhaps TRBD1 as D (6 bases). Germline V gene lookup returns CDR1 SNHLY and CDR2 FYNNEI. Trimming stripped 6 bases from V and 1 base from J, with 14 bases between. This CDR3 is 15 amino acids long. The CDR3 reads CASSLRDTRTDTQYF. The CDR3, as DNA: TGTGCCAGCAGCCTCCGGGACACCCGCACAGATACGCAGTATTTT.

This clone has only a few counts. The CDR3 DNA is TGTGCCAGCAGTGACCTTAGCAATCAGCCCCAGCATTTT. Translated, it gives CASSDLSNQPQHF. The V and J genes are TRBV2 and TRBJ1-5; D unclear. CDR1 and CDR2 from the germline V gene are SNHLY and FYNNEI. The CDR3 consists of 13 residues. With 3 bases removed from V and 0 bases from J, the gap between germline ends came to 3 bases.

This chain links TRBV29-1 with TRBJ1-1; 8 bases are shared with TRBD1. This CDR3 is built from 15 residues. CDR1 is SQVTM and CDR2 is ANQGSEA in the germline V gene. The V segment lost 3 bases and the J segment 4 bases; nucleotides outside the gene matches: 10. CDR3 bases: TGCAGCGTTGACGGACAGGGCCTCCGGCGCACTGAAGCTTTCTTT. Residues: CSVDGQGLRRTEAFF.

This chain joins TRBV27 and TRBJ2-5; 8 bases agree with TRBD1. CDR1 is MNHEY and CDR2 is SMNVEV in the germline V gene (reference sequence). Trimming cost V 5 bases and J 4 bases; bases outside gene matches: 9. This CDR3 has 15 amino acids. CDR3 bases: TGTGCCAGCAGTAGTACAGGGGGAATGGGAGAGACCCAGTACTTC. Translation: CASSSTGGMGETQYF.

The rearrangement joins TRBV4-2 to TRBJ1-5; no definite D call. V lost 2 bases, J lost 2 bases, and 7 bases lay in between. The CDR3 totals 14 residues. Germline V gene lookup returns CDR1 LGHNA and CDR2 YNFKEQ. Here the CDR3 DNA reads TGTGCCAGCAGCCAACTAGTAGGCAATCAGCCCCAGCATTTT. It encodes CASSQLVGNQPQHF.

The CDR3 loop is CASSPPSVYTEAFF. CDR3 nucleotide sequence: TGTGCCAGCAGCCCCCCCTCGGTGTACACTGAAGCTTTCTTT. This chain joins TRBV11-2 and TRBJ1-1; unclear D gene. V lost 5 bases to trimming and J lost 3 bases, with 13 bases between them. CDR1 is SGHAT and CDR2 is FQNNGV in the germline V gene. This CDR3 has 14 amino acids.

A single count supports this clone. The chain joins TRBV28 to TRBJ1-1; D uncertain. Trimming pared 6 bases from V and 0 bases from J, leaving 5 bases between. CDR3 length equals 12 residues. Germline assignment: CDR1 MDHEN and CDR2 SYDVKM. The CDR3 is CASRGMNTEAFF. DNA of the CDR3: TGTGCCAGCAGGGGCATGAACACTGAAGCTTTCTTT.

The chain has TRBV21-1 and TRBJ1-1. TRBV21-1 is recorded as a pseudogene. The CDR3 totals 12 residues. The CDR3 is CASNWSTLRAFF. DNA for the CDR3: TGTGCCAGCAACTGGTCAACCCTGCGAGCTTTCTTT.